These T cell receptor beta chains were read from a single sample in a study of T cell repertoires in cytomegalovirus infection. For these receptors, no antigen is known. One entry per CDR3 protein, called by TCRdb with MiXCR from the reads. The table lists approximately 990,000 distinct CDR3 sequences, roughly 31% of them singletons. The sequencing used cultured CD8+ T cells from PBMCs, collected from culture after CMV antigen stimulation. The receptor source for this set is a human donor in good health (CMV status not recorded). Some clones in this sample may be carry-over from other donors' samples. The CDR3 runs from the conserved cysteine through the conserved F or W. The order of the fields is V gene, clone size, D gene, J gene, CDR3 DNA, CDR3 protein. D genes are given only for firm matches. Where a row states a size, it is once, few, many or the class of an expanded clone; other rows omit it.

TRBV15,-,TRBD1,TRBJ1-5,TGTGCCACCAGCAGAGCAGACAGGGGCGTTCAGCCCCAGCATTTT,CATSRADRGVQPQHF
TRBV19,few,-,TRBJ2-7,TGTGCCAGTAGTATATCCTCCCCGGGCGAGCAGTACTTC,CASSISSPGEQYF
TRBV6-8,few,-,TRBJ2-2,TGTGCCAGCAGTTCTTTAGAGACAACCACCGGGGAGCTGTTTTTT,CASSSLETTTGELFF
TRBV7-9,many,TRBD2,TRBJ2-3,TGTGCCAGCAGCCGCGGGGGGCAACAGGGTACGCAGTATTTT,CASSRGGQQGTQYF
TRBV5-5,-,-,TRBJ1-2,TGTGCCAGCAGCTTGGAACAGCCGAGATACTATGGCTACACCTTC,CASSLEQPRYYGYTF
TRBV4-1,-,-,TRBJ1-2,TGCGCCAGCAGCCCTCGGGCGGATGGGGGCGCCTTTAACTATGGCTACACCTTC,CASSPRADGGAFNYGYTF
TRBV12-3/TRBV12-4,-,TRBD2,TRBJ2-5,TGTGCCAGCAGTTTAACCCTAGCGGGGGAGGACGAAGAGACCCAGTACTTC,CASSLTLAGEDEETQYF
TRBV7-9,few,-,TRBJ1-2,TGTGCCAGCAGCTTAGGAGGGACCCCCTATGGCTACACCTTC,CASSLGGTPYGYTF
TRBV20-1,-,-,TRBJ2-5,TGCAGTGCTAGAGATGGTTTAGAGGGCCAGTACTTC,CSARDGLEGQYF
TRBV5-4,few,-,TRBJ1-1,TGTGCCAGCAGCTTGTCAGGGGCAAACACTGAAGCTTTCTTT,CASSLSGANTEAFF
TRBV7-2,many,-,TRBJ2-1,TGTGCCAGCAGCTTAATGCGACAGTCAAGGAATGAGCAGTTCTTC,CASSLMRQSRNEQFF
TRBV2,-,-,TRBJ2-2,TGTGCCAGCCTAGACTCCGGGGAGCTGTTTTTT,CASLDSGELFF
TRBV7-6,many,TRBD1,TRBJ1-1,TGTGCCAGCAGCCATGACAGGGTCGGCGGGAACACTGAAGCTTTCTTT,CASSHDRVGGNTEAFF
TRBV7-9,-,-,TRBJ1-5,TGTGCCAGCAGCTTAGGGAGGTCAGGTCAGCCCCAGCATTTT,CASSLGRSGQPQHF
TRBV15,few,-,TRBJ2-1,TGTGCCACCAGCACGTCGAGAACCAGCTACAATGAGCAGTTCTTC,CATSTSRTSYNEQFF
TRBV6-6,few,-,TRBJ2-1,TGTGCCAGCAGTTCAATCGGGCTAGCTCACGACAATGAGCAGTTCTTC,CASSSIGLAHDNEQFF
TRBV7-2,-,-,TRBJ2-1,TGTACCAGCAGCCTAGGGCCCAATGAGCAGTTCTTC,CTSSLGPNEQFF
TRBV6-2/TRBV6-3,-,TRBD1,TRBJ1-1,TGTGCCAGCAGTTACGGAGATATCGGGACAGGAATGAACACTGAAGCTTTCTTT,CASSYGDIGTGMNTEAFF
TRBV5-5,-,-,TRBJ2-7,TGTGCCAGCAGCCACGGAGAGGGCAGCGAGCAGTACTTC,CASSHGEGSEQYF
TRBV7-9,few,TRBD1,TRBJ1-6,TGTGCCAGCAGCTTAGCCGGGACAGATAATTCACCCCTCCACTTT,CASSLAGTDNSPLHF
TRBV27,-,-,TRBJ2-3,TGTGCCAGCAGTTCCGGGTGGGCAGAGGGCCCAGATACGCAGTATTTT,CASSSGWAEGPDTQYF
TRBV27,-,TRBD1,TRBJ1-4,TGTGCCAGCAGGGAATTCCGGGACAGCCATAATGAAAAACTGTTTTTT,CASREFRDSHNEKLFF
TRBV19,few,-,TRBJ1-5,TGTGCCAGTAGTGCACCGGGACTCCGAACCTATAGCAATCAGCCCCAGCATTTT,CASSAPGLRTYSNQPQHF
TRBV12-3/TRBV12-4,-,-,TRBJ1-2,TGTGCCAGCAGTCACGGGGAGGGGCCCATCTATGGCTACACCTTC,CASSHGEGPIYGYTF
TRBV19,-,TRBD1,TRBJ1-2,TGTGCCAGTCTTCATCCAGGGGGCAACTATGGCTACACCTTC,CASLHPGGNYGYTF
TRBV5-5,-,-,TRBJ2-7,TGTGCCAGCAGCTCGACGGGAGTCTACGAGCAGTACTTC,CASSSTGVYEQYF
TRBV12-3/TRBV12-4,-,-,TRBJ2-1,TGTGCCAGCAGTCCCGGGAGCTCCAATGGGCAGTTCTTC,CASSPGSSNGQFF